The clone carrying this TCR beta chain was seen a few times. No antigen is known for it. Germline and junction disagree at one end, which may indicate a read error. This record comes from a study of cytomegalovirus exposure and HLA in healthy donors. Background on the study: Among the 400 or so donors who were genotyped, roughly 76% fell in the genetic ancestry cluster that is associated with self-reported Caucasian donors.

PCR involved 60 Vbeta and 13 Jbeta primers. The table came from immunoSEQ multiplex PCR; TCRdb's copy has only in-frame clones and leaves some out. The repertoire holds under 75,000 clones, with about two thirds as singletons. General observations from the study: The authors excluded some V segments, including TRBV6-2 and TRBV6-3, as indistinguishable. An analysis was carried out later, and it reportedly showed fewer N-insertions in an Asian-associated ancestry cluster than the approximately 610-donor mean.

Germline V gene lookup returns CDR1 SEHNR and CDR2 FQNEAQ (reference sequence). The CDR3 spans 15 residues. The sequence derives from a man between 40 and 49 years old in good health and CMV-seropositive. The sample taken for sequencing was PBMCs. The gene calls are TRBV7-9 and TRBJ2-2, with a possible D match to TRBD1 (6 bases). CDR3 protein: CVSSLWSGASGELFF. The CDR3, as DNA: TGTGTCAGCAGCTTGTGGTCAGGGGCTAGCGGGGAGCTGTTTTTT.